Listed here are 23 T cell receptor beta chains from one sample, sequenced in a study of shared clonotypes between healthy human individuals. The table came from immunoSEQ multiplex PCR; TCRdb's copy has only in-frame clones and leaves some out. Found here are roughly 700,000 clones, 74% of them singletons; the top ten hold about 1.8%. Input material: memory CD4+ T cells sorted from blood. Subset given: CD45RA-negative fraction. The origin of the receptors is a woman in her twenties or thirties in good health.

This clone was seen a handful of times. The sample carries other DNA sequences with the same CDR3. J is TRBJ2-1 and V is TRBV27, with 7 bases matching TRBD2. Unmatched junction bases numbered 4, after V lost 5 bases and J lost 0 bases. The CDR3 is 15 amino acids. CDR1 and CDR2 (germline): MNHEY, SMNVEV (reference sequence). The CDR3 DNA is TGTGCCAGCAGTCCCGGGAGGAGCTCCTACAATGAGCAGTTCTTC. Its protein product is CASSPGRSSYNEQFF.

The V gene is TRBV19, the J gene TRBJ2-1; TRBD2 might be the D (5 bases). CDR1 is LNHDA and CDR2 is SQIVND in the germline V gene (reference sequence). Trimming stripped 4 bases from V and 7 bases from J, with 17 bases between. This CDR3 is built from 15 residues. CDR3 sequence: CASSRLPAGPNEQFF. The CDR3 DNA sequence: TGTGCCAGTAGTAGACTCCCGGCGGGCCCGAATGAGCAGTTCTTC.

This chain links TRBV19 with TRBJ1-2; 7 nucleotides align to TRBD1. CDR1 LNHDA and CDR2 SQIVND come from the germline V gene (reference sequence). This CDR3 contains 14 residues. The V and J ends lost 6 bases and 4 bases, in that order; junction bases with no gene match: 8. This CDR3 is CASRTQGTPYGYTF. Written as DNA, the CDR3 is TGTGCCAGTAGAACACAGGGGACCCCCTATGGCTACACCTTC.

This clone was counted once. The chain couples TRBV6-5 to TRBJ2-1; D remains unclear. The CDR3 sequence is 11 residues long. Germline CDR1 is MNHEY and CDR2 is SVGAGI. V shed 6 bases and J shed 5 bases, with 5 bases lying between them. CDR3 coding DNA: TGTGCCAGCAGGAACGACAATGAGCAGTTCTTC. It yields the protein CASRNDNEQFF.

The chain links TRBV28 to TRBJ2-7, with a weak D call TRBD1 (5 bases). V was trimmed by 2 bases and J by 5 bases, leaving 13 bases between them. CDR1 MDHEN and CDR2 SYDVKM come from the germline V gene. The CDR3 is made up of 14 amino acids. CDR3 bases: TGTGCCAGCAGTTTACCCGCAGGGTACCACGAGCAGTACTTC. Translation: CASSLPAGYHEQYF.

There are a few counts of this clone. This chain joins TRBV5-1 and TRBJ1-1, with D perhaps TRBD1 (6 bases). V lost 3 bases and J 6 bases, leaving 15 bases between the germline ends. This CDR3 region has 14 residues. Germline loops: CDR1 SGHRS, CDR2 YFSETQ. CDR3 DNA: TGCGCCAGCAGCTCACAGGGACCTTCCGCTGAAGCTTTCTTT. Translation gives CASSSQGPSAEAFF.

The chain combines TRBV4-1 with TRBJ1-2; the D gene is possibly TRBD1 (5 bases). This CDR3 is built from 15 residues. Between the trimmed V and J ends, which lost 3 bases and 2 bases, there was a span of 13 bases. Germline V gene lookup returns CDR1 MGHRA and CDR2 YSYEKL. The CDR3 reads CASSHSGRRNYGYTF. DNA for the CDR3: TGCGCCAGCAGCCATTCGGGACGGCGAAACTATGGCTACACCTTC.

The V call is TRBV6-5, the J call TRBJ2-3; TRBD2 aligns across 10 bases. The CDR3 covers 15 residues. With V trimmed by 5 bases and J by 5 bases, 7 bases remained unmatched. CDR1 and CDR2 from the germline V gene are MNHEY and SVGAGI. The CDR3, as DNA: TGTGCCAGCAGTAAAAGGATAGCGGGAGGAGATACGCAGTATTTT. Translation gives CASSKRIAGGDTQYF.

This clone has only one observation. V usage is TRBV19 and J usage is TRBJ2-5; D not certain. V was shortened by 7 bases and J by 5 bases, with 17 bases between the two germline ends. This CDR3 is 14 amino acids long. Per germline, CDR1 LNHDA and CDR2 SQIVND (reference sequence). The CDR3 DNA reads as TGTGCCAGTAACCACGCTGCGGAGTTGGAGACCCAGTACTTC. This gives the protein CASNHAAELETQYF.

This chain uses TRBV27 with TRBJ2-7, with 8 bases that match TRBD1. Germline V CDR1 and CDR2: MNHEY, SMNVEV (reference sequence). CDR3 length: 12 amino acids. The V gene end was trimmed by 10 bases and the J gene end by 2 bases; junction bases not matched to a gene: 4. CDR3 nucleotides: TGTGCCACCCGGGACAGGACCTACGAGCAGTACTTC. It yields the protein CATRDRTYEQYF.

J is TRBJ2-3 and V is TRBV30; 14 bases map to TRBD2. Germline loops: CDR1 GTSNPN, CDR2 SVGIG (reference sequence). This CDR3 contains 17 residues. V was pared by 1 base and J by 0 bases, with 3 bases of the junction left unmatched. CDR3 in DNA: TGTGCCTGGAGTGCAGGGACTAGCGGGAGAAGCACAGATACGCAGTATTTT. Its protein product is CAWSAGTSGRSTDTQYF.

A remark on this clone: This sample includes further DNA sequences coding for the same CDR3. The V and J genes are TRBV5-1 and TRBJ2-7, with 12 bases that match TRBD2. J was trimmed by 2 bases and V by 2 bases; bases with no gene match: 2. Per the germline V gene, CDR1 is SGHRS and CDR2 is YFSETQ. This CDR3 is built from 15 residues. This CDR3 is CASSFLAGGPYEQYF. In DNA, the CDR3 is TGCGCCAGCAGCTTTCTAGCGGGAGGGCCCTACGAGCAGTACTTC. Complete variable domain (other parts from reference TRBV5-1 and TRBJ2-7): KAGVTQTPRYLIKTRGQQVTLSCSPISGHRSVSWYQQTPGQGLQFLFEYFSETQRNKGNFPGRFSGRQFSNSRSEMNVSTLELGDSALYLCASSFLAGGPYEQYFGPGTRLTVT.

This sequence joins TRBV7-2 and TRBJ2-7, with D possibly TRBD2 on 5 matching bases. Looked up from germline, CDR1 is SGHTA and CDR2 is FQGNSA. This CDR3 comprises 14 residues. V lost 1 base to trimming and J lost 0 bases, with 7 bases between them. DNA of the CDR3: TGTGCCAGCAGCTTAGTGGACTTCTCCTACGAGCAGTACTTC. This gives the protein CASSLVDFSYEQYF.

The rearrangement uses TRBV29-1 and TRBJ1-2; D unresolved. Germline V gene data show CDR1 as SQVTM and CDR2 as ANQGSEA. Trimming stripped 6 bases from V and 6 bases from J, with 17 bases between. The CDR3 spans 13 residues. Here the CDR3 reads CSVAILTLDGYTF. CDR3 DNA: TGCAGCGTCGCCATCCTGACGTTGGATGGCTACACCTTC.

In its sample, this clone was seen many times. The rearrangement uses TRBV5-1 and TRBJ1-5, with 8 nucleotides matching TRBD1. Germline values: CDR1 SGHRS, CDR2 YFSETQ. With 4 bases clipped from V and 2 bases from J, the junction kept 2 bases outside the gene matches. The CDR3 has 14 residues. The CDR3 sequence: CASSQGAGNQPQHF. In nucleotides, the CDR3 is TGCGCCAGCAGCCAGGGGGCCGGCAATCAGCCCCAGCATTTT.

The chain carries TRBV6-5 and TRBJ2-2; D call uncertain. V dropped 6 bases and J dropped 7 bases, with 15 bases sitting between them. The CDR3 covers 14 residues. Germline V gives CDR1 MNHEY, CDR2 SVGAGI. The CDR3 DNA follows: TGTGCCAGCAGGTCGGGTGACTCGAGCGGGGAGCTGTTTTTT. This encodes CASRSGDSSGELFF.

The DNA of the CDR3 is TGTGCCAGCGGCGTGACAGGGACGAGCAATCAGCCCCAGCATTTT. Translated: CASGVTGTSNQPQHF. The chain recombines TRBV2 with TRBJ1-5, with 7 bases aligning to TRBD1. Germline trimming cut 8 bases from V and 1 base from J; bases unmatched to any gene: 8. The CDR3 is made up of 15 amino acids. Per the germline V gene, CDR1 is SNHLY and CDR2 is FYNNEI. Using reference TRBV2 and TRBJ1-5 for the parts outside the CDR3, the full variable domain is EPEVTQTPSHQVTQMGQEVILRCVPISNHLYFYWYRQILGQKVEFLVSFYNNEISEKSEIFDDQFSVERPDGSNFTLKIRSTKLEDSAMYFCASGVTGTSNQPQHFGDGTRLSIL.

This chain's CDR3 is CASSLWTGTNNEQFF. The DNA for the CDR3 is TGTGCCAGCAGTTTATGGACGGGGACCAACAATGAGCAGTTCTTC. This chain uses TRBV28 with TRBJ2-1; the D gene could be TRBD1 or TRBD2 (5 bases each). CDR1 and CDR2 from the germline V gene are MDHEN and SYDVKM. This CDR3 is 15 amino acids long. Deletions cut 0 bases from V and 5 bases from J, with 11 bases between.

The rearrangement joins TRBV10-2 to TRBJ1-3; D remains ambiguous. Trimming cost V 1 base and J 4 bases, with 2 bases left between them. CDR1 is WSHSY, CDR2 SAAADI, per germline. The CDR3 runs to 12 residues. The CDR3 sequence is CASSEWGNTIYF. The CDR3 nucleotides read TGCGCCAGCAGTGAGTGGGGAAACACCATATATTTT.

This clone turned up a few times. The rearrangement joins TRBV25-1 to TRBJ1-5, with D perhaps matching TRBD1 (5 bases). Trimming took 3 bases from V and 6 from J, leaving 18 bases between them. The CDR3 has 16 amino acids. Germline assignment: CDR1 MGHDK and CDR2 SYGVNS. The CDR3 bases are TGTGCCAGCAGTGACTCTCCCCAGGGATCAGCTCAGCCCCAGCATTTT. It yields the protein CASSDSPQGSAQPQHF.

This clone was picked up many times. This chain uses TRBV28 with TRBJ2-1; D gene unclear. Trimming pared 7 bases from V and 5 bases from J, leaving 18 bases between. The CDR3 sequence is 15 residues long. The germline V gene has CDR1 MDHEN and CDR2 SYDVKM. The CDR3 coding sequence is TGTGCCAGCACAAGGCAGATCCGCCCGAACAATGAGCAGTTCTTC. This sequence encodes CASTRQIRPNNEQFF.

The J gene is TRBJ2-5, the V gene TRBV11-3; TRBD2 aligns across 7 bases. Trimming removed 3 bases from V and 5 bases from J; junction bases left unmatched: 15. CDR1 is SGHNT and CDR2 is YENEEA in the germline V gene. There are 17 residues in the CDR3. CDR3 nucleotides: TGTGCCAGCAGCTTTTGGGTTCGGGGGAGGGTCTTGGAGACCCAGTACTTC. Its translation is CASSFWVRGRVLETQYF.

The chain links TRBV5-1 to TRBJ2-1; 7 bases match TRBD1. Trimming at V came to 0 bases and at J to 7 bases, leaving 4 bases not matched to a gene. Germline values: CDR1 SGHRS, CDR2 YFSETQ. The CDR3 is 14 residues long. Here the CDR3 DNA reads TGCGCCAGCAGCTTGGTTTCACAGGGGAATGAGCAGTTCTTC. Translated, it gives CASSLVSQGNEQFF.